This T cell receptor (beta chain) was sequenced in a study of control samples from healthy donors and cancer patients. V lost 4 bases and J lost 2, with 12 bases in between. The CDR3 covers 15 residues. CDR1 is LGHDT, CDR2 YNNKEL, per germline (reference sequence). Generated by immunoSEQ multiplex PCR, the TCRdb table keeps only in-frame clones and is missing some. Here the sample spans approximately 170,000 clones, roughly 92% being singletons. Specimen: blood. The chain links TRBV3-1 (or the pseudogene TRBV3-2) to TRBJ2-1; possibly TRBD1 or TRBD2 for D (5 bases each). This receptor was obtained from a man aged 25 to 40 in good health. The CDR3: CASSRGELTYNEQFF. In DNA form, the CDR3 reads TGTGCCAGCAGCCGAGGGGAATTGACCTACAATGAGCAGTTCTTC.